Listed below are T cell receptor beta chains from one sample, sequenced in a study of beta chain features in type 1 diabetes. Some clones are missing from TCRdb's copy, which holds only in-frame ones; the method was immunoSEQ multiplex PCR. This table has 600,000 to 700,000 clones, around 11% appearing once. Material for sequencing was naive CD4+ T cells from blood. These receptors all stem from a man aged 25 to 40 with type 1 diabetes. Both conserved end residues are part of each CDR3. A D gene is named only where the DNA matches it firmly. The listing skips clone size in some rows; elsewhere it reads once, few, many or a size class.

j_gene: TRBJ2-1; v_gene: TRBV6-5; abundance: -; len: 12; d_gene: TRBD1; CDR3aa: CASSYRQGVVFF; CDR3nt: TGTGCCAGCAGTTATAGACAGGGGGTCGTGTTCTTC
j_gene: TRBJ1-4; v_gene: TRBV25-1; abundance: few; len: 16; d_gene: -; CDR3aa: CASSDLTTSPTPLLFF; CDR3nt: TGTGCCAGCAGTGATTTGACAACTTCCCCCACGCCCTTACTGTTTTTT
j_gene: TRBJ1-2; v_gene: TRBV18; abundance: few; len: 13; d_gene: -; CDR3aa: CASSQDRAQGYTF; CDR3nt: TGTGCCAGCTCACAGGACAGAGCCCAGGGCTACACCTTC
j_gene: TRBJ2-5; v_gene: TRBV6-1; abundance: few; len: 15; d_gene: -; CDR3aa: CASSAPGPFQETQYF; CDR3nt: TGTGCCAGCAGTGCTCCGGGTCCCTTTCAAGAGACCCAGTACTTC
j_gene: TRBJ1-4; v_gene: TRBV7-9; abundance: few; len: 16; d_gene: TRBD1; CDR3aa: CASSQSGTGVNEKLFF; CDR3nt: TGTGCCAGCAGCCAATCAGGGACAGGGGTCAATGAAAAACTGTTTTTT
j_gene: TRBJ2-1; v_gene: TRBV6-4; abundance: few; len: 14; d_gene: -; CDR3aa: CASSDQHGGWEQFF; CDR3nt: TGTGCCAGCAGTGATCAGCACGGGGGCTGGGAGCAGTTCTTC
j_gene: TRBJ2-7; v_gene: TRBV25-1; abundance: -; len: 14; d_gene: TRBD1; CDR3aa: CASSIRDRAGEQYF; CDR3nt: TGTGCCAGCAGTATCCGGGACAGGGCGGGCGAGCAGTACTTC
j_gene: TRBJ2-1; v_gene: TRBV5-8; abundance: few; len: 14; d_gene: -; CDR3aa: CASIRQGTPDEQFF; CDR3nt: TGTGCCAGCATCCGCCAGGGGACCCCTGATGAGCAGTTCTTC
j_gene: TRBJ1-6; v_gene: TRBV6-5; abundance: -; len: 14; d_gene: TRBD1; CDR3aa: CASSYRDRSSPLHF; CDR3nt: TGTGCCAGCAGTTACCGGGACAGGAGTTCACCCCTCCACTTT
j_gene: TRBJ1-1; v_gene: TRBV4-3; abundance: -; len: 15; d_gene: TRBD1; CDR3aa: CASSPHRQGWTEAFF; CDR3nt: TGCGCCAGCAGCCCGCATCGACAGGGATGGACTGAAGCTTTCTTT
j_gene: TRBJ2-1; v_gene: TRBV9; abundance: few; len: 17; d_gene: TRBD1; CDR3aa: CASSAKAKGALRNEQFF; CDR3nt: TGTGCCAGCAGCGCCAAGGCGAAGGGGGCGCTTAGGAATGAGCAGTTCTTC
j_gene: TRBJ2-2; v_gene: TRBV6-5; abundance: -; len: 15; d_gene: -; CDR3aa: CASSSPGVNTGELFF; CDR3nt: TGTGCCAGCAGTTCGCCTGGCGTCAACACCGGGGAGCTGTTTTTT
j_gene: TRBJ1-3; v_gene: TRBV30; abundance: -; len: 15; d_gene: TRBD1; CDR3aa: CAWSAGTASGNTIYF; CDR3nt: TGTGCCTGGAGCGCCGGGACAGCTTCTGGAAACACCATATATTTT
j_gene: TRBJ1-5; v_gene: TRBV2; abundance: few; len: 15; d_gene: -; CDR3aa: CASSEYGESNQPQHF; CDR3nt: TGTGCCAGCAGTGAATACGGTGAGTCCAATCAGCCCCAGCATTTT
j_gene: TRBJ2-6; v_gene: TRBV5-1; abundance: few; len: 17; d_gene: TRBD1; CDR3aa: CASSIGQGGPGANVLTF; CDR3nt: TGCGCCAGCAGCATCGGACAGGGGGGCCCTGGGGCCAACGTCCTGACTTTC
j_gene: TRBJ2-7; v_gene: TRBV6-5; abundance: -; len: 14; d_gene: TRBD1; CDR3aa: CASRPGQGDHEQYF; CDR3nt: TGTGCCAGCAGACCCGGACAGGGAGACCACGAGCAGTACTTC
j_gene: TRBJ2-7; v_gene: TRBV7-9; abundance: -; len: 16; d_gene: TRBD2; CDR3aa: CASSLDLAGNHYEQYF; CDR3nt: TGTGCCAGCAGCTTAGACCTAGCGGGGAACCACTACGAGCAGTACTTC
j_gene: TRBJ2-7; v_gene: TRBV2; abundance: few; len: 16; d_gene: -; CDR3aa: CASSPQGYSGNYEQYF; CDR3nt: TGTGCCAGCAGTCCACAAGGTTATTCAGGGAACTACGAGCAGTACTTC
j_gene: TRBJ1-5; v_gene: TRBV27; abundance: -; len: 16; d_gene: TRBD1; CDR3aa: CASSSRTGREGQPQHF; CDR3nt: TGTGCCAGCAGTTCCAGGACAGGGAGGGAAGGTCAGCCCCAGCATTTT
j_gene: TRBJ1-1; v_gene: TRBV19; abundance: few; len: 14; d_gene: -; CDR3aa: CASMGWVSGTEAFF; CDR3nt: TGTGCCAGTATGGGATGGGTAAGTGGCACTGAAGCTTTCTTT
j_gene: TRBJ2-7; v_gene: TRBV29-1; abundance: few; len: 13; d_gene: -; CDR3aa: CSVQAQRGYEQYF; CDR3nt: TGCAGCGTGCAGGCGCAAAGGGGTTACGAGCAGTACTTC
j_gene: TRBJ1-5; v_gene: TRBV11-2; abundance: few; len: 12; d_gene: -; CDR3aa: CASSLLGQPQHF; CDR3nt: TGTGCCAGCAGCTTATTGGGACAGCCCCAGCATTTT
j_gene: TRBJ1-6; v_gene: TRBV30; abundance: once; len: 13; d_gene: -; CDR3aa: CAWTSRGRSPLHF; CDR3nt: TGTGCCTGGACCAGCAGGGGTCGGTCACCCCTCCACTTT
j_gene: TRBJ1-5; v_gene: TRBV7-2; abundance: -; len: 16; d_gene: -; CDR3aa: CASSLVGGTGNQPQHF; CDR3nt: TGTGCCAGCAGCTTAGTAGGAGGGACTGGCAATCAGCCCCAGCATTTT
j_gene: TRBJ2-4; v_gene: TRBV11-2; abundance: -; len: 12; d_gene: -; CDR3aa: CASSLDVNIQYF; CDR3nt: TGTGCCAGCAGCTTAGATGTGAACATTCAGTACTTC
j_gene: TRBJ1-2; v_gene: TRBV2; abundance: -; len: 14; d_gene: -; CDR3aa: CASSPAGANYGYTF; CDR3nt: TGTGCCAGCAGTCCGGCAGGAGCTAACTATGGCTACACCTTC
j_gene: TRBJ1-2; v_gene: TRBV5-1; abundance: few; len: 16; d_gene: -; CDR3aa: CASSEENSPTNYGYTF; CDR3nt: TGCGCCAGCAGCGAGGAGAACAGCCCAACTAACTATGGCTACACCTTC
j_gene: TRBJ2-7; v_gene: TRBV28; abundance: -; len: 17; d_gene: -; CDR3aa: CASSLPPQTLGAYEQYF; CDR3nt: TGTGCCAGCAGTTTACCGCCCCAGACGTTGGGGGCCTACGAGCAGTACTTC
j_gene: TRBJ2-1; v_gene: TRBV10-3; abundance: -; len: 15; d_gene: -; CDR3aa: CAISEKARRYNEQFF; CDR3nt: TGTGCCATCAGTGAGAAGGCCCGAAGGTACAATGAGCAGTTCTTC
j_gene: TRBJ2-7; v_gene: TRBV30; abundance: few; len: 11; d_gene: -; CDR3aa: CAWSVSYEQYF; CDR3nt: TGTGCCTGGAGTGTGTCTTACGAGCAGTACTTC
j_gene: TRBJ2-1; v_gene: TRBV7-3; abundance: few; len: 14; d_gene: -; CDR3aa: CASSLTFGVNEQFF; CDR3nt: TGTGCCAGCAGCTTAACGTTCGGAGTGAATGAGCAGTTCTTC
j_gene: TRBJ1-3; v_gene: TRBV30; abundance: -; len: 13; d_gene: -; CDR3aa: CAWSRGIGNTIYF; CDR3nt: TGTGCCTGGAGTAGGGGGATTGGAAACACCATATATTTT
j_gene: TRBJ1-4; v_gene: TRBV7-8; abundance: -; len: 16; d_gene: TRBD1; CDR3aa: CASSHDRDATNEKLFF; CDR3nt: TGTGCCAGCAGCCACGACAGGGACGCAACTAATGAAAAACTGTTTTTT
j_gene: TRBJ1-1; v_gene: TRBV2; abundance: few; len: 13; d_gene: -; CDR3aa: CASTTYEGTEAFF; CDR3nt: TGTGCCAGCACTACGTATGAGGGCACTGAAGCTTTCTTT
j_gene: TRBJ1-4; v_gene: TRBV7-9; abundance: few; len: 16; d_gene: -; CDR3aa: CASSSTTGWANEKLFF; CDR3nt: TGTGCCAGCAGCTCCACTACAGGTTGGGCTAATGAAAAACTGTTTTTT